This is a list of T cell receptor beta chains from one sample in a study of T cell repertoires in breast cancer. TCRdb called the emulsion pairing reads again in MiXCR, with one record for every CDR3 protein. The sample consists of some 140 distinct CDR3 sequences, 35% to 55% of them appearing once. The sample taken for sequencing was CD8+ T cells. These receptors were obtained from a pool of human donors with breast cancer or a healthy control (not recorded which). The CDR3 runs from the conserved cysteine through the conserved F or W. A D gene is named only where the DNA matches it firmly. Only part of the rows carry a size: once, few, many, or a class if the clone is expanded.

size,V,J,D,CDR3,DNA
.,TRBV6-1,TRBJ2-5,.,CASSFSEGPDDF,TGTGCCAGCAGTTTTTCGGAGGGCCCCGATGACTTC
medium-sized,TRBV7-6,TRBJ2-7,TRBD2,CASSLPGLAGEQYF,TGTGCCAGCAGCTTGCCGGGACTAGCAGGCGAGCAGTACTTC
.,TRBV7-2,TRBJ2-3,.,CASSLTDTQYF,TGTGCCAGCAGCCTCACAGATACGCAGTATTTT
.,TRBV7-2,TRBJ1-5,TRBD1,CAGSRQGSNQPQHF,TGTGCCGGCAGCCGACAGGGCAGCAATCAGCCCCAGCATTTT
.,TRBV7-3,TRBJ1-6,.,CASSLTEGVNSTLHF,TGTGCCAGCAGCTTAACTGAGGGAGTAAATTCAACCCTCCACTTT
medium-sized,TRBV7-6,TRBJ2-6,.,CASSPDFGANVLTF,TGTGCCAGCAGCCCAGATTTTGGGGCCAACGTCCTGACTTTC
.,TRBV28,TRBJ2-7,.,CASLNRYGEQYF,TGTGCCAGCCTTAACCGATACGGCGAGCAGTACTTC
large,TRBV7-2,TRBJ2-3,TRBD2,CASSRIAGGINTQYF,TGTGCCAGCAGCCGCATAGCGGGGGGGATAAATACGCAGTATTTT
hyperexpanded,TRBV6-6,TRBJ2-5,.,CASSYSEGPEDF,TGTGCCAGCAGTTACTCGGAGGGCCCCGAGGACTTC
.,TRBV6-5,TRBJ2-5,.,CASSPPGHIQETQYF,TGTGCCAGCAGTCCTCCGGGCCACATTCAAGAGACCCAGTACTTC
few,TRBV6-8,TRBJ2-2,.,CASSIQGPGNTGELFF,TGTGCCAGCTCTATTCAGGGCCCCGGGAACACCGGGGAGCTGTTTTTT
.,TRBV6-8,TRBJ2-3,.,CASTKGRLGSDTQYF,TGTGCCAGCACCAAAGGGCGACTGGGTTCAGATACGCAGTATTTT
.,TRBV7-6,TRBJ1-1,.,CASISGRSTEAFF,TGTGCCAGCATTTCAGGACGCAGCACTGAAGCTTTCTTT
large,TRBV7-2,TRBJ2-3,.,CASSPPSGDTQYF,TGTGCCAGCAGCCCCCCGTCGGGAGATACGCAGTATTTT
hyperexpanded,TRBV7-2,TRBJ2-7,.,CASSLARNSYEQYF,TGTGCCAGCAGCTTAGCGCGCAACTCCTACGAGCAGTACTTC
.,TRBV6-8,TRBJ2-3,TRBD1,CASTKGRQGSDTQYF,TGTGCCAGCACCAAAGGGCGACAGGGTTCAGATACGCAGTATTTT
large,TRBV7-6,TRBJ2-7,TRBD1,CASSRQGNEQYF,TGTGCCAGCAGCCGACAGGGGAATGAGCAGTACTTC
.,TRBV6-1,TRBJ2-1,.,CASNGIAFNNEQFF,TGTGCCAGCAACGGGATTGCCTTTAACAATGAGCAGTTCTTC
medium-sized,TRBV6-5,TRBJ2-1,.,CASNLRAINNEQFF,TGTGCCAGCAACTTGAGGGCCATTAACAATGAGCAGTTCTTC
.,TRBV7-4,TRBJ2-2,.,CASSPRAITGELFF,TGTGCCAGCAGCCCACGGGCGATTACCGGTGAGCTGTTTTTT
.,TRBV7-2,TRBJ2-7,.,CVSSLECNSYELYF,TGTGTCAGCAGCTTAGAGTGCAACTCCTACGAGCTGTACTTT
hyperexpanded,TRBV7-9,TRBJ2-2,.,CASSPRANTGELFF,TGTGCCAGCAGCCCACGGGCGAACACCGGGGAGCTGTTTTTT
.,TRBV7-6,TRBJ2-2,.,CASSLKFGELFF,TGTGCCAGCAGTTTAAAGTTCGGGGAGCTGTTTTTT
.,TRBV7-6,TRBJ2-1,.,CASIMTGETQFF,TGTGCCAGCATCATGACTGGGGAGACCCAGTTCTTC
.,TRBV6-1,TRBJ2-6,.,CASSYSSGVIVLTF,TGTGCCAGCAGTTACAGCTCTGGGGTCATCGTCTTGACTTTC